This T cell receptor beta chain was sequenced for a study of blood T cell repertoires in COVID-19. Turning to the study itself: The United States, Italy and Spain were the sources of the acute and convalescent COVID-19 samples. Nucleic acid was either cDNA or gDNA, and it came from T cells, B-cell-depleted T cells, or PBMCs.

Individuals drawn from 24 US areas were roughly 18 to 100 years old. Clinical history as reported by participants underpinned cohort assignment. V was shortened by 2 bases and J by 0 bases, with 11 bases between the two germline ends. Germline loops: CDR1 SGHTS, CDR2 YDEGEE. CDR3 size: 15 residues. Sequenced by immunoSEQ multiplex PCR; TCRdb stores in-frame clones only, minus some. This sample has about half a million clones, with about 85% found just once. The sequenced material came from PBMCs or T cells enriched from blood (not recorded which). The TCR sequence derives from a woman in her sixties or seventies who had recovered from COVID-19. The chain has TRBV5-8 and TRBJ1-2; possible D gene TRBD1, 6 bases. The CDR3 loop reads CASSLRTVANYGYTF. In nucleotides, the CDR3 is TGTGCCAGCAGCTTACGGACAGTCGCTAACTATGGCTACACCTTC.